Each of the 9 T cell receptor beta chains below was sequenced from the same sample in a study of fetal regulatory T cell absence and autoimmunity. Only in-frame clones appear in the TCRdb table, and some are missing; sequencing was by immunoSEQ multiplex PCR. The sample has more than 90,000 clones, more than 70% seen once; the top ten hold 1.5% to 2%. The sequenced material came from pancreas tissue. These TCRs come from a male donor with IPEX syndrome.

This chain connects TRBV27 to TRBJ2-2; the D is unclear. The CDR3 spans 13 residues. Per the germline V gene, CDR1 is MNHEY and CDR2 is SMNVEV (reference sequence). The V end was cut by 0 bases, the J end by 4 bases, with 3 bases between. The CDR3 reads CASSLSLTGELFF. DNA for the CDR3: TGTGCCAGCAGTTTATCCCTCACCGGGGAGCTGTTTTTT.

The table lists this clone with a few counts. The CDR3 DNA is TGCAGCGTTGATTTTGTGGATAGGATGCGGGGCGATACGCAGTATTTT. This encodes CSVDFVDRMRGDTQYF. The chain recombines TRBV29-1 with TRBJ2-3, with D perhaps TRBD2 (6 bases). Trimming stripped 3 bases from V and 6 bases from J, with 22 bases between. CDR1 SQVTM and CDR2 ANQGSEA come from the germline V gene. The CDR3 length is 16 residues.

J is TRBJ2-7 and V is TRBV5-5, with TRBD1 matching over 7 bases. From germline, CDR1 is SGHKS and CDR2 YYEKEE (reference sequence). This CDR3 comprises 14 residues. V was pared by 3 bases and J by 5 bases, with 8 bases of the junction left unmatched. CDR3 residues: CASSWTGTLHEQYF. DNA for the CDR3: TGTGCCAGCAGCTGGACAGGAACCCTCCACGAGCAGTACTTC.

The chain couples TRBV5-1 to TRBJ2-2; no firm D call. Trimming removed 5 bases from V and 8 bases from J, with 13 bases in between. CDR3 length equals 13 residues. The germline V gene encodes CDR1 SGHRS and CDR2 YFSETQ. In DNA, the CDR3 is TGCGCCAGCAGGTTTCAGGCTTGGGGGGAGCTGTTTTTT. It encodes CASRFQAWGELFF.

The sample holds a few counts of this clone. V gene TRBV19 combines with J gene TRBJ2-7; D is perhaps TRBD1 (7 bases). V shed 10 bases and J shed 1 base, with 17 bases lying between them. This CDR3 has 14 residues. Germline assignment: CDR1 LNHDA and CDR2 SQIVND (reference sequence). Written as DNA, the CDR3 is TGTGCCATATGGCCGCGGGACAGATCCTACGAGCAGTACTTC. Its translation: CAIWPRDRSYEQYF.

The chain employs TRBV11-3 and TRBJ2-4; possible D gene TRBD1, 5 bases. Trimming took 5 bases from V and 8 from J, leaving 10 bases between them. CDR1 and CDR2 (germline): SGHNT, YENEEA. The CDR3 is 12 amino acids. The DNA of the CDR3 is TGTGCCAGCAGCCCCGACAGTTACATTCAGTACTTC. Protein: CASSPDSYIQYF.

DNA of the CDR3: TGTGCCAGCAGTTATACCCGAAACACCATATATTTT. Amino acid sequence: CASSYTRNTIYF. This rearrangement joins TRBV6-5 to TRBJ1-3; D not resolved. The CDR3 has 12 residues. Trimming stripped 3 bases from V and 5 bases from J, with 5 bases between. Germline V gene sequence: CDR1 MNHEY, CDR2 SVGAGI.

This chain connects TRBV5-4 to TRBJ1-2; tentative D call: TRBD1 (5 bases). The CDR3 is 14 amino acids. Deletions cut 0 bases from V and 5 bases from J, with 11 bases between. Germline V CDR1 and CDR2: SGHNT, YYREEE (reference sequence). The CDR3: CASSLVGAQYGYTF. The CDR3 nucleotides read TGTGCCAGCAGCTTGGTAGGGGCGCAGTATGGCTACACCTTC.

This clone was observed a handful of times. The gene calls are TRBV4-2 and TRBJ1-4, with unresolved D. The CDR3 contains 15 residues. Germline V gene data show CDR1 as LGHNA and CDR2 as YNFKEQ. The V end lost 1 base, the J end lost 12 bases, and 18 bases lay between the germline ends. The CDR3 sequence is CASSQAGDARGELFF. The CDR3 nucleotides read TGTGCCAGCAGCCAAGCCGGGGATGCTCGGGGAGAACTGTTTTTT.